One sample yielded the 29 T cell receptor beta chains listed below, sequenced in a study of T cell responses to AZD1222 COVID-19 vaccine. Some clones are missing from TCRdb's copy, which holds only in-frame ones; the method was immunoSEQ multiplex PCR. The sample consists of around 200,000 clones, more than 75% of them appearing once. The sample was peripheral blood, taken 28 days after the second AZD1222 dose. The receptors were gathered from an adult who received the AZD1222 COVID-19 vaccine.

The chain couples TRBV19 to TRBJ2-6; 7 bases line up with TRBD1. Germline V gives CDR1 LNHDA, CDR2 SQIVND (reference sequence). With V trimmed by 1 base and J by 4 bases, 7 bases remained unmatched. The CDR3 covers 17 residues. CDR3 nucleotides: TGTGCCAGTAGTATAGGAGAGGGGGCACGAGGGGCCAACGTCCTGACTTTC. Its protein product is CASSIGEGARGANVLTF. The full variable domain, rest sourced from reference TRBV19 and TRBJ2-6, is DGGITQSPKYLFRKEGQNVTLSCEQNLNHDAMYWYRQDPGQGLRLIYYSQIVNDFQKGDIAEGYSVSREKKESFPLTVTSAQKNPTAFYLCASSIGEGARGANVLTFGAGSRLTVL.

V usage is TRBV11-1 and J usage is TRBJ2-7; no clear D gene. V was pared by 5 bases and J by 6 bases, with 14 bases between. Germline assignment: CDR1 SGHAT and CDR2 FQDESV (reference sequence). The CDR3 totals 13 residues. The CDR3 region is CASSTRLSREQYF. The DNA of the CDR3 is TGTGCCAGCAGCACTCGACTCTCTCGCGAGCAGTACTTC.

The chain joins TRBV7-2 to TRBJ2-7; 10 bases are a match to TRBD2. The junction had 1 base not matched to a gene; V was cut back by 3 bases and J by 2 bases. Looked up from germline, CDR1 is SGHTA and CDR2 is FQGNSA. The CDR3 runs to 14 residues. CDR3 DNA sequence: TGTGCCAGCAGCTTTACTAGCGGGACCTACGAGCAGTACTTC. This codes for CASSFTSGTYEQYF.

V and J are TRBV12-3 or TRBV12-4 and TRBJ2-2; D possibly matches TRBD1 or TRBD2 (5 bases each). V was shortened by 6 bases and J by 6 bases, with 11 bases between the two germline ends. The CDR3 spans 13 residues. The DNA for the CDR3 is TGTGCCAGCAGGGTGGGGGATCCCGGGGAGCTGTTTTTT. Translating gives CASRVGDPGELFF.

This clone was observed once. The chain is built from TRBV27 and TRBJ1-5; D unclear. CDR1 MNHEY and CDR2 SMNVEV come from the germline V gene (reference sequence). Deletions cut 3 bases from V and 4 bases from J, with 16 bases between. This CDR3 comprises 16 residues. The CDR3 loop reads CASSFEGPLGNQPQHF. CDR3 DNA: TGTGCCAGCAGTTTTGAAGGGCCTCTTGGAAATCAGCCCCAGCATTTT.

The chain is built from TRBV23-1 and TRBJ2-3; D not resolved. TRBV23-1 is filed as an ORF, its function uncertain. This CDR3 comprises 18 residues. V shed 1 base and J shed 0 bases, with 17 bases lying between them. The CDR3 nucleotides are TGCGCCAGCAGTCAATTAACACCCGCTGGATCTAGCACAGATACGCAGTATTTT. It translates to CASSQLTPAGSSTDTQYF.

The chain carries TRBV18 and TRBJ1-2, with 11 bases matching TRBD1. Germline values: CDR1 KGHSH, CDR2 LQKENI. Trimming at V came to 6 bases and at J to 7 bases, leaving 10 bases not matched to a gene. The CDR3 consists of 15 residues. DNA for the CDR3: TGTGCCAGCTCCCCGTCCGGAGGGACAGGGGGTGGCTACACCTTC. Translating it yields CASSPSGGTGGGYTF.

The J gene is TRBJ2-5, the V gene TRBV4-3, with D tentatively TRBD1 (5 bases). Germline V gene data show CDR1 as LGHNA and CDR2 as YSLEER. V lost 1 base and J lost 4, with 16 bases in between. The CDR3 totals 16 residues. The chain's CDR3 is CASSQGAGRGSETQYF. The DNA for the CDR3 is TGCGCCAGCAGCCAAGGGGCAGGGCGAGGTTCAGAGACCCAGTACTTC.

Details on this clone: Germline and junction disagree at one end, which may indicate a read error. The chain employs TRBV5-8 and TRBJ1-5, with D uncertain. The CDR3 contains 16 residues. Germline-derived CDR1 and CDR2 are SGHTS and YDEGEE. This CDR3 reads CASSFVDDASDQPQHF. The CDR3 DNA is TGTGCCAGCAGCTTCGTGGACGATGCTAGCGATCAGCCCCAGCATTTT.

The table lists this clone with a count of one. The chain has TRBV2 and TRBJ2-7; tentatively, D is TRBD1 or TRBD2 (6 bases each). Germline CDR1 reads SNHLY; CDR2 reads FYNNEI. CDR3 size: 15 residues. The V end was cut by 9 bases, the J end by 1 base, with 19 bases between. CDR3 coding DNA: TGTGCCAGGGGGGCCGGGACTGGCCCTTCCTACGAGCAGTACTTC. It yields the protein CARGAGTGPSYEQYF.

The J gene is TRBJ1-1, the V gene TRBV7-6; D is perhaps TRBD1 (6 bases). The CDR3 spans 15 residues. V lost 2 bases to trimming and J lost 4 bases, with 14 bases between them. Per the germline V gene, CDR1 is SGHVS and CDR2 is FNYEAQ. In DNA, the CDR3 is TGTGCCAGCAGCTTATATAGGGGGAAGGGCACTGAAGCTTTCTTT. It encodes CASSLYRGKGTEAFF.

The chain uses TRBV18 and TRBJ2-6; the D gene is possibly TRBD1 (6 bases). The CDR3 covers 19 residues. V lost 3 bases and J lost 0, with 18 bases in between. Germline V gene sequence: CDR1 KGHSH, CDR2 LQKENI. CDR3 region: CASSPGPPGVVSGANVLTF. The CDR3 bases are TGTGCCAGCTCACCGGGCCCACCAGGGGTGGTCTCTGGGGCCAACGTCCTGACTTTC.

The chain combines TRBV4-3 with TRBJ2-7; D may be TRBD1 or TRBD2 (5 bases each). Between the trimmed V and J ends, which lost 0 bases and 0 bases, there was a span of 9 bases. The CDR3 covers 15 residues. Germline V gene data show CDR1 as LGHNA and CDR2 as YSLEER. CDR3 sequence: CASSQDLGTSYEQYF. The CDR3 nucleotides are TGCGCCAGCAGCCAAGATTTGGGGACCTCCTACGAGCAGTACTTC.

The gene calls are TRBV19 and TRBJ1-5, with D hard to call. The CDR3 is 15 amino acids. The germline gives CDR1 LNHDA, CDR2 SQIVND (reference sequence). Between the trimmed V and J ends, which lost 7 bases and 3 bases, there was a span of 16 bases. In nucleotides, the CDR3 is TGTGCCAGTACCCGCCCGGATGGTCTCAATCAGCCCCAGCATTTT. Residues: CASTRPDGLNQPQHF. The full variable domain, its missing parts supplied by reference TRBV19 and TRBJ1-5, is DGGITQSPKYLFRKEGQNVTLSCEQNLNHDAMYWYRQDPGQGLRLIYYSQIVNDFQKGDIAEGYSVSREKKESFPLTVTSAQKNPTAFYLCASTRPDGLNQPQHFGDGTRLSIL.

The V gene is TRBV5-1, the J gene TRBJ1-1; D perhaps matches TRBD1 (5 bases). This CDR3 has 17 residues. The germline CDR1 and CDR2 sequences are SGHRS and YFSETQ. Trimming left V 0 bases short and J 4 bases short, with 19 bases between. This chain's CDR3 is CASSLVPGPPQSTEAFF. CDR3 nucleotide sequence: TGCGCCAGCAGCTTGGTCCCGGGACCCCCTCAGAGCACTGAAGCTTTCTTT.

The gene calls are TRBV5-1 and TRBJ2-4; D is ambiguous. Trimming took off 2 bases at V and 9 bases at J, with 15 bases between the two ends. Germline V gives CDR1 SGHRS, CDR2 YFSETQ. The CDR3 has 14 residues. The CDR3 here is CASSFCQVRIIQYF. The CDR3 DNA reads TGCGCCAGCAGCTTCTGTCAGGTAAGGATCATTCAGTACTTC.

V usage is TRBV5-1 and J usage is TRBJ1-6; D ambiguous. Trimming stripped 4 bases from V and 7 bases from J, with 15 bases between. This CDR3 is 15 amino acids long. Germline assignment: CDR1 SGHRS and CDR2 YFSETQ. The CDR3 DNA follows: TGCGCCAGCAGCCCCGAAGGCGCCGTGAATTCACCCCTCCACTTT. Amino acid sequence: CASSPEGAVNSPLHF. Together with reference TRBV5-1 and TRBJ1-6, the CDR3 gives the full variable domain: KAGVTQTPRYLIKTRGQQVTLSCSPISGHRSVSWYQQTPGQGLQFLFEYFSETQRNKGNFPGRFSGRQFSNSRSEMNVSTLELGDSALYLCASSPEGAVNSPLHFGNGTRLTVT.

This clone turned up a few times. The J gene is TRBJ1-2, the V gene TRBV7-9; 7 positions match TRBD1. CDR3 length: 14 amino acids. V was pared by 3 bases and J by 2 bases, with 3 bases of the junction left unmatched. Germline CDR1 SEHNR, CDR2 FQNEAQ (reference sequence). CDR3: CASSFGTANYGYTF. The CDR3 DNA sequence: TGTGCCAGCAGCTTCGGGACAGCGAACTATGGCTACACCTTC.

The J gene is TRBJ1-2, the V gene TRBV19; D is uncertain. The CDR3 has 14 residues. Trimming removed 9 bases at V and 3 bases at J, with 17 bases between. Germline-derived CDR1 and CDR2 are LNHDA and SQIVND (reference sequence). CDR3 residues: CASAISGPYYGYTF. The DNA for the CDR3 is TGTGCCAGCGCCATAAGCGGGCCTTACTATGGCTACACCTTC.

This clone occurred once. The chain recombines TRBV19 with TRBJ2-3; 7 bases map to TRBD1. CDR3 length equals 16 residues. CDR1 and CDR2 from the germline V gene are LNHDA and SQIVND (reference sequence). V trimming: 1 base; J trimming: 3 bases; junction bases outside the gene matches: 7. The CDR3 region has the DNA TGTGCCAGTAGTATAGGGAAGGGGGCGCGGACAGATACGCAGTATTTT. It specifies CASSIGKGARTDTQYF. Filled out from reference TRBV19 and TRBJ2-3, the complete variable domain reads DGGITQSPKYLFRKEGQNVTLSCEQNLNHDAMYWYRQDPGQGLRLIYYSQIVNDFQKGDIAEGYSVSREKKESFPLTVTSAQKNPTAFYLCASSIGKGARTDTQYFGPGTRLTVL.

The chain has TRBV24-1 and TRBJ2-7; 7 bases map to TRBD1. CDR3 length: 15 amino acids. Germline lookup yields CDR1 KGHDR and CDR2 SFDVKD. After removal of 4 bases from V and 4 bases from J, the junction contained 9 bases not matched to a gene. The CDR3 DNA follows: TGTGCCACCAGTGACCCGAGGACAGGTCTTTACGAGCAGTACTTC. Its translation is CATSDPRTGLYEQYF.

The V gene is TRBV6-5, the J gene TRBJ2-5; 8 positions agree with TRBD1. V shed 5 bases, J shed 3 bases, and the junction held 5 bases outside the gene matches. Germline V lookup: CDR1 MNHEY, CDR2 SVGAGI. This CDR3 has 14 residues. The CDR3 region is CASSPSTGEETQYF. CDR3 nucleotides: TGTGCCAGCAGTCCTTCGACAGGGGAAGAGACCCAGTACTTC.

This CDR3 is CASSQDTGRAGNEQFF. The CDR3 bases are TGCGCCAGCAGCCAAGATACCGGGAGGGCCGGCAATGAGCAGTTCTTC. The V call is TRBV4-1, the J call TRBJ2-1; 8 bases are shared with TRBD2. Looked up from germline, CDR1 is MGHRA and CDR2 is YSYEKL. V trimming: 0 bases; J trimming: 6 bases; junction bases outside the gene matches: 7. The CDR3 covers 16 residues.

This clone appeared once. V gene TRBV18 combines with J gene TRBJ2-7; 8 bases line up with TRBD1. Germline V gene data show CDR1 as KGHSH and CDR2 as LQKENI. V gave up 5 bases and J gave up 2 bases; unmatched junction bases: 5. The CDR3 totals 14 residues. CDR3 DNA sequence: TGTGCCAGCTCATCCTCGACAGGGGCCTACGAGCAGTACTTC. Amino acid sequence: CASSSSTGAYEQYF.

The CDR3 reads CASRDSGGKVRAFF. CDR3 DNA sequence: TGCGCCAGCAGAGATTCAGGGGGCAAGGTGAGGGCTTTCTTT. This chain joins TRBV10-2 and TRBJ1-1; 8 positions agree with TRBD1. CDR3 size: 14 residues. The germline CDR1 and CDR2 sequences are WSHSY and SAAADI. Trimming at V came to 6 bases and at J to 11 bases, leaving 14 bases not matched to a gene.

The chain carries TRBV7-6 and TRBJ2-2; no definite D call. Trimming cost V 4 bases and J 0 bases, with 12 bases left between them. Germline assignment: CDR1 SGHVS and CDR2 FNYEAQ. This CDR3 comprises 16 residues. DNA of the CDR3: TGTGCCAGCAGCTCAACACCCGCAGCGAACACCGGGGAGCTGTTTTTT. Translating gives CASSSTPAANTGELFF.

The J gene is TRBJ2-2, the V gene TRBV24-1, with 11 nucleotides matching TRBD1. Germline V CDR1 and CDR2: KGHDR, SFDVKD. The ends lost 3 bases at V and 6 bases at J; junction bases unmatched: 8. This CDR3 is built from 17 residues. The CDR3 loop reads CATSDLAGQGGPGELFF. The CDR3, as DNA: TGTGCCACCAGTGATCTTGCGGGACAGGGGGGCCCCGGGGAGCTGTTTTTT.

The chain has TRBV11-2 and TRBJ2-1, with D unclear. V gave up 4 bases and J gave up 9 bases, with 7 bases separating them. Germline loops: CDR1 SGHAT, CDR2 FQNNGV. The CDR3 sequence is 11 residues long. CDR3 loop: CASSSAREQFF. The CDR3 nucleotides are TGTGCCAGCAGCTCCGCCCGTGAGCAGTTCTTC.

The J gene is TRBJ1-4, the V gene TRBV13, with D possibly being TRBD1 (6 bases). From germline, CDR1 is PRHDT and CDR2 FYEKMQ (reference sequence). CDR3 length: 17 residues. V shed 6 bases and J shed 3 bases, with 20 bases lying between them. CDR3: CASSSDRRHKANEKLFF. The CDR3 DNA follows: TGTGCCAGCAGTTCCGACAGGCGGCACAAGGCTAATGAAAAACTGTTTTTT.